These 30 T cell receptor beta chains were sequenced from one sample in a study of OX40 agonist ivuxolimab in advanced cancers. Assay used: immunoSEQ multiplex PCR; TCRdb lists only in-frame clones, some missing. The sample holds around 80,000 clones, 85% to 90% seen once. The specimen was CD4+ or CD8+ T cells sorted from blood, collected in a trial of the OX40 agonist ivuxolimab. These receptors came from an adult with an advanced solid tumor such as melanoma, head and neck, liver or kidney cancer.

The V gene is TRBV4-1, the J gene TRBJ2-7, with 7 bases aligning to TRBD1. This CDR3 contains 17 residues. V was pared by 5 bases and J by 5 bases, with 18 bases of the junction left unmatched. Germline V gives CDR1 MGHRA, CDR2 YSYEKL. The CDR3 DNA reads TGCGCCAGCAGCAGAGCCTTTACACAACAGGGGACCCACGAGCAGTACTTC. This sequence encodes CASSRAFTQQGTHEQYF.

This clone was seen ten or more times. The rearrangement joins TRBV15 to TRBJ2-5, with D possibly matching TRBD2 (6 bases). The V and J ends lost 0 bases and 7 bases respectively, with 15 bases between them. CDR3 length: 15 residues. Germline V gene lookup returns CDR1 LNHNV and CDR2 YYDKDF (reference sequence). This chain's CDR3 is CATSRDWEVRGTQYF. As DNA, the CDR3 is TGTGCCACCAGCAGAGATTGGGAGGTCCGGGGGACCCAGTACTTC.

The V call is TRBV2, the J call TRBJ2-5; 8 nucleotides match TRBD2. Per the germline V gene, CDR1 is SNHLY and CDR2 is FYNNEI. The V and J ends lost 10 bases and 2 bases, in that order; junction bases with no gene match: 9. The length of the CDR3 is 14 residues. The CDR3 region is CATRRGLGQETQYF. CDR3 sequence (DNA): TGTGCCACCCGGAGGGGACTAGGGCAAGAGACCCAGTACTTC.

The V and J genes are TRBV7-6 and TRBJ1-5, with D unresolved. The CDR3 has 13 amino acids. Per germline, CDR1 SGHVS and CDR2 FNYEAQ. Trimming removed 3 bases from V and 4 bases from J, with 7 bases in between. The CDR3 DNA sequence: TGTGCCAGCAGCTTCGAAGGAAATCAGCCCCAGCATTTT. This codes for CASSFEGNQPQHF.

V gene TRBV2 combines with J gene TRBJ1-2; TRBD1 might be the D (6 bases). Germline V CDR1 and CDR2: SNHLY, FYNNEI. The V end lost 2 bases, the J end lost 7 bases, and 17 bases lay between the germline ends. The CDR3 loop spans 15 amino acids. CDR3 sequence (DNA): TGTGCCAGCAGTGAAAGGTCTCAGGGAGGGGGTGGCTACACCTTC. This sequence encodes CASSERSQGGGGYTF. Variable domain in full (rest from reference TRBV2 and TRBJ1-2): EPEVTQTPSHQVTQMGQEVILRCVPISNHLYFYWYRQILGQKVEFLVSFYNNEISEKSEIFDDQFSVERPDGSNFTLKIRSTKLEDSAMYFCASSERSQGGGGYTFGSGTRLTVV.

The CDR3 DNA follows: TGCGCCAGCAGCGGGGTGACTAGCACAGATACGCAGTATTTT. Its protein is CASSGVTSTDTQYF. The rearrangement links TRBV5-1 to TRBJ2-3, with no clear D. V lost 4 bases to trimming and J lost 0 bases, with 9 bases between them. Germline V lookup: CDR1 SGHRS, CDR2 YFSETQ. The CDR3 has 14 amino acids.

This rearrangement joins TRBV21-1 to TRBJ2-7. TRBV21-1 is a listed pseudogene. This CDR3 is built from 14 residues. The CDR3 is CASSRLKGSYEQYF. DNA of the CDR3: TGTGCCAGCAGCCGCCTTAAGGGATCCTACGAGCAGTACTTC.

On this clone itself: The junction departs from the called germline gene at one end, perhaps through a read error. The chain links TRBV2 to TRBJ1-4; 9 nucleotides align to TRBD1. This CDR3 comprises 14 residues. CDR1 and CDR2 (germline): SNHLY, FYNNEI. CDR3 DNA sequence: TGTGCCAGCAGCGAAGGACAGGGGAGCGAAAAACTGTTTTTT. Residues: CASSEGQGSEKLFF.

The CDR3 DNA follows: TGTGCCAGCAGCTTTGCCCAGGGCACAGATACGCAGTATTTT. Translated, it gives CASSFAQGTDTQYF. The chain has TRBV5-4 and TRBJ2-3; D is unclear. Per germline, CDR1 SGHNT and CDR2 YYREEE (reference sequence). The V and J ends lost 2 bases and 1 base respectively, with 8 bases between them. The length of the CDR3 is 14 residues.

This chain links TRBV6-1 with TRBJ2-1; 7 bases match TRBD2. Per germline, CDR1 MNHNS and CDR2 SASEGT. V was pared by 1 base and J by 14 bases, with 8 bases of the junction left unmatched. This CDR3 is 13 amino acids long. The CDR3 protein is CASSEVRREKEFF. The DNA of the CDR3 is TGTGCCAGCAGTGAAGTAAGGCGGGAGAAGGAGTTCTTC.

J is TRBJ2-7 and V is TRBV19; TRBD1 might be the D (6 bases). The V gene lost 10 bases and the J gene lost 5 bases, with 15 bases spanning the gap. The CDR3 consists of 12 residues. CDR1 and CDR2 from the germline V gene are LNHDA and SQIVND (reference sequence). The CDR3 here is CATRQAGDEQYF. In nucleotides, the CDR3 is TGTGCCACCCGACAGGCGGGCGACGAGCAGTACTTC.

DNA of the CDR3: TGTGCCAGCAGCCTCCGCAGCCTATCTTATGGCTACACCTTC. Translating gives CASSLRSLSYGYTF. This chain connects TRBV6-6 to TRBJ1-2; D is undetermined. The CDR3 totals 14 residues. Per the germline V gene, CDR1 is MNHNY and CDR2 is SVGAGI (reference sequence). The V gene lost 6 bases and the J gene lost 5 bases, with 16 bases spanning the gap.

CDR3: CASSIHRVAKNIQYF. As DNA, the CDR3 is TGTGCCAGTAGTATACACAGGGTAGCCAAAAACATTCAGTACTTC. This sequence joins TRBV19 and TRBJ2-4; D possibly corresponds to TRBD1 (6 bases). The CDR3 extends over 15 amino acids. Trimming cost V 2 bases and J 0 bases, with 8 bases left between them. The germline V gene encodes CDR1 LNHDA and CDR2 SQIVND (reference sequence).

The genes are TRBV18 and TRBJ2-2; D not certain. CDR1 is KGHSH, CDR2 LQKENI, per germline. V was clipped by 2 bases and J by 3 bases, with 4 bases between them. The length of the CDR3 is 13 residues. The CDR3 loop reads CASSPRDTGELFF. The CDR3 coding sequence is TGTGCCAGCTCACCAAGGGACACCGGGGAGCTGTTTTTT.

This sequence joins TRBV2 and TRBJ2-5; no clear D. The V gene lost 1 base and the J gene lost 4 bases, with 13 bases spanning the gap. The CDR3 has 15 residues. Germline CDR1 SNHLY, CDR2 FYNNEI. This chain's CDR3 is CASSEESSWGETQYF. The CDR3 coding sequence is TGTGCCAGCAGTGAAGAGAGCTCCTGGGGAGAGACCCAGTACTTC.

The rearrangement uses TRBV7-8 and TRBJ2-7, with 7 nucleotides matching TRBD2. CDR1 is SGHVS, CDR2 FQNEAQ, per germline. The CDR3 length is 12 residues. The ends lost 4 bases at V and 12 bases at J; junction bases unmatched: 9. The CDR3 region is CASSWGGRAVYF. CDR3 coding DNA: TGTGCCAGCAGCTGGGGGGGGAGGGCGGTGTACTTC.

This clone was found a few times. The CDR3 protein is CASTTRWELFF. DNA for the CDR3: TGCGCCAGCACCACACGGTGGGAGCTGTTTTTT. The gene calls are TRBV10-2 and TRBJ2-2; no clear D. Deletions cut 7 bases from V and 9 bases from J, with 9 bases between. The CDR3 spans 11 residues. CDR1 WSHSY and CDR2 SAAADI come from the germline V gene.

The chain couples TRBV5-1 to TRBJ2-7; D is unresolved. The V end lost 0 bases, the J end lost 5 bases, and 9 bases lay between the germline ends. The germline gives CDR1 SGHRS, CDR2 YFSETQ. The CDR3 spans 13 residues. The CDR3 region is CASSLERTDEQYF. CDR3 sequence (DNA): TGCGCCAGCAGCTTGGAGAGGACGGACGAGCAGTACTTC. Combining the CDR3 with reference TRBV5-1 and TRBJ2-7 gives the whole variable domain KAGVTQTPRYLIKTRGQQVTLSCSPISGHRSVSWYQQTPGQGLQFLFEYFSETQRNKGNFPGRFSGRQFSNSRSEMNVSTLELGDSALYLCASSLERTDEQYFGPGTRLTVT.

This chain uses TRBV10-2 with TRBJ1-6; TRBD1 matches at 10 bases. The CDR3 runs to 13 residues. Trimming cost V 7 bases and J 9 bases; bases outside gene matches: 3. Germline assignment: CDR1 WSHSY and CDR2 SAAADI. In DNA, the CDR3 is TGCGCCAGCAATGACAGGGGGCTTTCACCCCTCCACTTT. It encodes CASNDRGLSPLHF.

J is TRBJ2-1 and V is TRBV4-2; the D call may be TRBD1 or TRBD2 (6 bases each). Trimming removed 0 bases at V and 6 bases at J, with 18 bases between. Germline CDR1 LGHNA, CDR2 YNFKEQ. This CDR3 has 17 residues. CDR3 DNA: TGTGCCAGCAGCCAAGATAGGGGGAGGCCCCCGGGCAATGAGCAGTTCTTC. Protein product: CASSQDRGRPPGNEQFF.

This rearrangement joins TRBV18 to TRBJ2-1; 12 bases are shared with TRBD2. From germline, CDR1 is KGHSH and CDR2 LQKENI. Trimming cost V 3 bases and J 7 bases; bases outside gene matches: 4. This CDR3 has 15 residues. In nucleotides, the CDR3 is TGTGCCAGCTCACCCCTAGCGGGGGGGGCAAATGAGCAGTTCTTC. This sequence encodes CASSPLAGGANEQFF.

This chain uses TRBV10-3 with TRBJ1-5; unclear D gene. V was cut by 2 bases and J by 6 bases, with 8 bases left in between. CDR1 and CDR2 from the germline V gene are ENHRY and SYGVKD. The CDR3 totals 13 residues. CDR3 bases: TGTGCCATCAGTGAGGAGTGGAGTCAGCCCCAGCATTTT. Its translation is CAISEEWSQPQHF.

The chain recombines TRBV19 with TRBJ2-2, with D possibly TRBD1 on 5 matching bases. The CDR3 covers 14 residues. Germline lookup yields CDR1 LNHDA and CDR2 SQIVND (reference sequence). The ends were cut back, 3 bases at V and 4 bases at J, with 9 bases in the middle. In DNA form, the CDR3 reads TGTGCCAGTAGTATCGGCAGGGCCACCGGGGAGCTGTTTTTT. This translates into CASSIGRATGELFF.

For the CDR3, the DNA is TGTGCCAGCAGCTTGGACGGGGGGGCCGGAAATGAGCAGTTCTTC. The encoded protein is CASSLDGGAGNEQFF. The chain uses TRBV5-6 and TRBJ2-1, with TRBD2 identical over 8 bases. Germline V gives CDR1 SGHDT, CDR2 YYEEEE. The junction had 6 bases not matched to a gene; V was cut back by 0 bases and J by 7 bases. CDR3 size: 15 residues. The whole variable domain, remainder taken from reference TRBV5-6 and TRBJ2-1, is DAGVTQSPTHLIKTRGQQVTLRCSPKSGHDTVSWYQQALGQGPQFIFQYYEEEERQRGNFPDRFSGHQFPNYSSELNVNALLLGDSALYLCASSLDGGAGNEQFFGPGTRLTVL.

The chain combines TRBV19 with TRBJ2-2; D assignment may be TRBD1 or TRBD2 (5 bases each). The V gene lost 8 bases and the J gene lost 7 bases, with 20 bases spanning the gap. Germline loops: CDR1 LNHDA, CDR2 SQIVND (reference sequence). CDR3 length: 15 amino acids. The CDR3 spells CASRKGRGPGGELFF. Here the CDR3 DNA reads TGTGCCAGTCGAAAGGGACGCGGGCCGGGCGGGGAGCTGTTTTTT.

This clone was counted between two and nine times. V gene TRBV18 combines with J gene TRBJ1-5; a possible D gene is TRBD1 (5 bases). The CDR3 length is 15 residues. The V gene's germline CDR1 is KGHSH and CDR2 LQKENI. V shed 6 bases and J shed 1 base, with 13 bases lying between them. The CDR3 DNA reads TGTGCCAGCTCCATGGGGGGAATGAGCAATCAGCCCCAGCATTTT. Translated: CASSMGGMSNQPQHF.

A single count supports this clone. The chain recombines TRBV11-2 with TRBJ2-1, with a possible D match to TRBD1 (6 bases). The V end lost 0 bases, the J end lost 8 bases, and 17 bases lay between the germline ends. The CDR3 covers 16 residues. CDR1 SGHAT and CDR2 FQNNGV come from the germline V gene. This chain's CDR3 is CASSLDSSARGHEQFF. CDR3 nucleotides: TGTGCCAGCAGCTTAGATAGTAGTGCCAGGGGCCATGAGCAGTTCTTC.

The V gene is TRBV2, the J gene TRBJ2-1, with D perhaps TRBD2 (6 bases). The CDR3 runs to 16 residues. CDR1 and CDR2 (germline): SNHLY, FYNNEI. Trimming shortened V by 1 base and J by 0 bases, and 10 bases separated the two germline ends. This chain's CDR3 is CASSEGGLSSYNEQFF. The CDR3 region has the DNA TGTGCCAGCAGTGAAGGGGGACTTAGCTCCTACAATGAGCAGTTCTTC.

The chain joins TRBV7-2 to TRBJ1-1, with unresolved D. This CDR3 is 12 amino acids long. Germline V gene sequence: CDR1 SGHTA, CDR2 FQGNSA. V was pared by 5 bases and J by 6 bases, with 10 bases between. DNA for the CDR3: TGTGCCAGCAGCCCTCGAGTGTCTGAAGCTTTCTTT. It yields the protein CASSPRVSEAFF.

The J gene is TRBJ2-2, the V gene TRBV10-3; tentative D call: TRBD1 (5 bases). Germline V gene data show CDR1 as ENHRY and CDR2 as SYGVKD. The CDR3 consists of 13 residues. With 10 bases removed from V and 3 bases from J, the gap between germline ends came to 12 bases. CDR3 sequence (DNA): TGTGCCACCGTGGCAGGGTACACCGGGGAGCTGTTTTTT. It codes for CATVAGYTGELFF.